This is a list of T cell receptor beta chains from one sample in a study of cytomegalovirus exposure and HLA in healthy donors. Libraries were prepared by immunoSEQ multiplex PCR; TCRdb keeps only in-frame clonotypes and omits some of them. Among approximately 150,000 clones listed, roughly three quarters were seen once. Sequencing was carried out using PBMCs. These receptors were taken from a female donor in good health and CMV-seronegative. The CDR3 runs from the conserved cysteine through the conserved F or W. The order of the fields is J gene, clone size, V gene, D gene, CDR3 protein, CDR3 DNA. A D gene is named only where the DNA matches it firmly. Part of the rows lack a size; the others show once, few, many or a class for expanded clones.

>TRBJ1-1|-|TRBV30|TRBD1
CARKTGYMNTEAFF
TGTGCCCGGAAGACAGGGTACATGAACACTGAAGCTTTCTTT
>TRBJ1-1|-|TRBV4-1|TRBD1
CASSQLTGGLEAFF
TGCGCCAGCAGCCAATTGACAGGGGGCTTGGAAGCTTTCTTT
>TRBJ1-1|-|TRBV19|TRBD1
CASSQKVPTGWDTEAFF
TGTGCCAGTAGCCAGAAGGTCCCGACAGGGTGGGACACTGAAGCTTTCTTT
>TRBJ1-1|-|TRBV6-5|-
CASSYTQGQVNTEAFF
TGTGCCAGCAGTTACACGCAGGGGCAAGTGAACACTGAAGCTTTCTTT
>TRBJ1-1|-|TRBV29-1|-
CSGGGRNTEAFF
TGCAGCGGGGGAGGGAGGAACACTGAAGCTTTCTTT
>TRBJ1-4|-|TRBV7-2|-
CASSRRVPARTNEKLFF
TGTGCCAGCAGCCGGAGGGTCCCCGCGAGGACTAATGAAAAACTGTTTTTT
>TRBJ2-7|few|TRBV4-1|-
CASSLIPGLSSYEQYF
TGCGCCAGCAGCCTCATCCCCGGACTGAGCTCCTACGAGCAGTACTTC
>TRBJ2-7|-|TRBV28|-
CASTDSYRYEQYF
TGTGCCAGCACTGACTCTTACCGCTACGAGCAGTACTTC
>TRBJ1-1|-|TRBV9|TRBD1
CASSVVTGGNTEAFF
TGTGCCAGCAGCGTTGTGACAGGGGGCAACACTGAAGCTTTCTTT
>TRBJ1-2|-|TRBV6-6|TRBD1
CASSYRTGGIYGYTF
TGTGCCAGCAGTTACAGGACAGGGGGCATCTATGGCTACACCTTC
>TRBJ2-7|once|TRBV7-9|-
CASSLSVAGQNEQYF
TGTGCCAGCAGCTTATCGGTGGCGGGCCAGAACGAGCAGTACTTC
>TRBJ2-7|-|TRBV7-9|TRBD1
CASSLSGTGGYEQYF
TGTGCCAGCAGCTTGTCCGGGACAGGGGGCTACGAGCAGTACTTC
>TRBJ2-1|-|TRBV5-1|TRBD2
CASKPSGRNDEQFF
TGCGCCAGCAAGCCTAGCGGGAGAAACGATGAGCAGTTCTTC
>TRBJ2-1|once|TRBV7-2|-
CASTLERASRKQFF
TGTGCCAGCACCCTGGAGCGGGCGAGTAGAAAGCAGTTCTTC
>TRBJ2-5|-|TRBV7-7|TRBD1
CASSLRGKETQYF
TGTGCTAGCAGCCTCAGGGGGAAAGAGACCCAGTACTTC
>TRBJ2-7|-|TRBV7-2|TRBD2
CASSLRSSGRLEQYF
TGTGCCAGCAGCTTAAGGTCCAGCGGGAGACTCGAGCAGTACTTC
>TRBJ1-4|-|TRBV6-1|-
CASRTGPGEKLFF
TGTGCCAGCAGAACAGGGCCTGGTGAAAAACTGTTTTTT
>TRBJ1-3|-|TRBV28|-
CASSFYRQSNSGNTIYF
TGTGCCAGCAGTTTCTATCGACAGTCTAACTCTGGAAACACCATATATTTT
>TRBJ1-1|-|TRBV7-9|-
CASSPTLGGNPEAFF
TGTGCCAGCAGCCCAACCCTTGGAGGTAACCCTGAAGCTTTCTTT
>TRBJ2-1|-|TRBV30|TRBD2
CAWSRGDNEQFF
TGTGCCTGGAGTCGGGGGGACAATGAGCAGTTCTTC
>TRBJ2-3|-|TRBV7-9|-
CASSSWPFPF
TGTGCCAGCAGCTCGTGGCCCTTTCCCTTT
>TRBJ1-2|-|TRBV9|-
CASSVATGGILYGYTF
TGTGCCAGCAGCGTAGCTACCGGGGGGATCCTCTATGGCTACACCTTC
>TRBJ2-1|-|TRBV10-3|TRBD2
CAINTGTSGRYGDNEQFF
TGTGCCATCAATACCGGGACTAGCGGGAGGTATGGAGACAATGAGCAGTTCTTC
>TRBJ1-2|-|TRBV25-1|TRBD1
CASSFTGDFDGYTF
TGTGCCAGCAGCTTCACAGGGGATTTCGATGGCTACACCTTC
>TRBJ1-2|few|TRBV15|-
CATSSLTTRTYGYTF
TGTGCCACCAGCAGTCTAACGACACGCACCTATGGCTACACCTTC
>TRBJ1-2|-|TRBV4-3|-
CASSQGVEGDSYGYPF
TGCGCCAGCAGCCAAGGGGTGGAAGGGGATTCCTATGGCTACCCCTTC
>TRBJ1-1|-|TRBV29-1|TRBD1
CSVEGPRTGGISYTEAFF
TGCAGCGTTGAGGGTCCTAGGACAGGGGGTATTAGTTACACTGAGGCTTTCTTT
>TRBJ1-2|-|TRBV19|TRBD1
CASAHPGTANYGYTF
TGTGCCAGCGCTCATCCGGGGACAGCTAACTATGGCTACACCTTC
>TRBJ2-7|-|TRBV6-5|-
CASSYSGSYEQYF
TGTGCCAGCAGTTACAGCGGCTCCTACGAGCAGTACTTC
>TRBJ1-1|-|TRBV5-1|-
CASSLGGSRSNTEAFF
TGCGCCAGCAGCTTGGGAGGTAGTCGGTCGAACACTGAAGCTTTCTTT
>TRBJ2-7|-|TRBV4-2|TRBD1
CASSQGTGTGMMDRQGQYF
TGTGCCAGCAGCCAAGGGACCGGGACAGGGATGATGGACCGGCAGGGGCAGTACTTC
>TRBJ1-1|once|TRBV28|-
CASNRLGRLGNTEAFF
TGTGCCAGCAATCGGTTGGGCCGTTTAGGGAACACTGAAGCTTTCTTT
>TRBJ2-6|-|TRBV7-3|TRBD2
CASSPSGGAWANVLTF
TGTGCCAGCAGCCCAAGCGGGGGGGCCTGGGCCAACGTCCTGACTTTC
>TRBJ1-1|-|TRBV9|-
CASSPGPAQGHTLNTEAFF
TGTGCCAGCAGCCCCGGCCCGGCACAGGGCCATACGTTGAACACTGAAGCTTTCTTT
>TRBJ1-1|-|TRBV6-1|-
CASSAVTEAFF
TGTGCCAGCAGTGCGGTAACTGAAGCTTTCTTC
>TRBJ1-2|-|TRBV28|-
CASSARQRYGYTF
TGTGCCAGCAGCGCGAGACAGCGCTATGGCTACACCTTC
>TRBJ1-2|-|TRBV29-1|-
CSVIGTRRGYTF
TGCAGCGTTATCGGAACCCGGAGGGGCTACACCTTC
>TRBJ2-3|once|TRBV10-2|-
CASSVGGASTDTQYF
TGCGCCAGCAGTGTGGGCGGGGCTAGCACAGATACGCAGTATTTT
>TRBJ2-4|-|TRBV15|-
CATSRDSTIQYF
TGTGCCACCAGCAGAGATAGTACCATTCAGTACTTC
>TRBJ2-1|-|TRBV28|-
CASSFGPGRGAYNEQFF
TGTGCCAGCAGTTTTGGTCCGGGGCGGGGCGCCTACAATGAGCAGTTCTTC
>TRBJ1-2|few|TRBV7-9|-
CASSPSQGSKDGYTF
TGTGCCAGCAGCCCCTCTCAGGGCAGCAAGGATGGCTACACCTTC
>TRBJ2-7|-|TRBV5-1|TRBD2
CASSGGLAGEAHEQYF
TGCGCCAGCAGCGGGGGACTAGCGGGAGAGGCCCACGAGCAGTACTTC
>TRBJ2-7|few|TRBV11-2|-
CASSLEAGPSYEQYF
TGTGCCAGCAGCTTAGAGGCGGGGCCCTCCTACGAGCAGTACTTC
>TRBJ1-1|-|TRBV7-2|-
CASSLAATEMNTEAFF
TGTGCCAGCAGCTTAGCCGCCACAGAGATGAACACTGAAGCTTTCTTT
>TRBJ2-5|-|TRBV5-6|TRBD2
CASSSTSGSRQETQYF
TGTGCCAGCAGCTCCACTAGCGGGAGTAGACAAGAGACCCAGTACTTC
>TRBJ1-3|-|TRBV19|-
CASSTFKRAGGNTIYF
TGTGCCAGTAGTACTTTTAAGAGGGCAGGAGGAAACACCATATATTTT
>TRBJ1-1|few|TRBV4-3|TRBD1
CASSQGGRGRLGTEAFF
TGCGCCAGCAGCCAAGGGGGCAGGGGGCGCTTGGGGACTGAAGCTTTCTTT
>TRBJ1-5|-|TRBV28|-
CASSSGLNQPQHF
TGTGCCAGCAGTTCGGGACTTAATCAGCCCCAGCATTTT
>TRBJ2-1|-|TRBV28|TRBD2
CASSTSGRYNEQFF
TGTGCCAGCAGTACTAGCGGGAGGTACAATGAGCAGTTCTTC
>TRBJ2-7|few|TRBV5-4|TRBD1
CASSMDRATYEQYF
TGTGCCAGCAGTATGGACAGGGCAACCTACGAGCAGTACTTC
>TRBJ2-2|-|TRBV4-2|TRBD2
CASSQWVGGGLGTGELFF
TGTGCCAGCAGCCAATGGGTCGGGGGGGGTCTGGGCACCGGGGAGCTGTTTTTT
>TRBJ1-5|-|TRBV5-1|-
CASSLASGQPQHF
TGCGCCAGCAGCTTGGCTTCAGGACAGCCCCAGCATTTT
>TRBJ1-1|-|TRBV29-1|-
CSVQVGRTEAFF
TGCAGCGTTCAAGTGGGGCGGACTGAAGCTTTCTTT
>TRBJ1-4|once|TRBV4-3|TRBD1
CASSRETGGRGEKLFF
TGCGCCAGCAGCCGAGAGACAGGGGGCCGGGGGGAAAAACTGTTTTTT
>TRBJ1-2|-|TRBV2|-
CASKLAGLNYGYTF
TGTGCCAGCAAACTCGCAGGCCTGAACTATGGCTACACCTTC